This TCR beta chain was obtained from a study of blood T cell repertoires in COVID-19. The overall study: T cells, B-cell-depleted T cells, or PBMCs supplied cDNA or gDNA.

In the source study's methods: Estimation of nucleated cell counts was performed using reference gene primer amplification. The protocol was immunoSEQ multiplex PCR, while the TCRdb copy is restricted to in-frame clones and leaves out a portion. That table is the source of V, J and clone size, and D and trimming were worked out from the DNA. This table holds 84,000 or so clones, roughly 73% found once. The germline V gene has CDR1 MNHEY and CDR2 SMNVEV (reference sequence). Trimming took 2 bases from V and 5 from J, leaving 10 bases between them. The CDR3 is 14 amino acids. Source material: peripheral blood. The receptor's source is a human donor in a cohort sampled during active COVID-19. The J gene is TRBJ1-5, the V gene TRBV27; D remains unclear. The chain's CDR3 is CASSLRWGDQPQHF. The CDR3 bases are TGTGCCAGCAGTTTACGGTGGGGAGATCAGCCCCAGCATTTT.